The 31 T cell receptor beta chains presented below share a single source sample, sequenced in a study of cytomegalovirus exposure and HLA in healthy donors (dated by TCRdb to 2016 to 2017). Libraries were made using the immunoSEQ multiplex PCR assay. For the multiplex PCR, a mixture combining 60 forward primers for TCR Vbeta segments and 13 reverse primers for TCR Jbeta segments was used. Here the immuneACCESS table is served through TCRdb, limited to in-frame sequences with V and J called. Missing clones are a known gap in these copies; in checked studies unresolved V genes cover under half, and the rest lacks a known reason. For this sample there are about 130,000 clones; roughly four fifths appear just once. Around 3.2% of the sample is in the top ten clones. The sample consisted of PBMCs. The receptor source for this set is a man aged 25 to 40 in good health and CMV-seronegative.

This rearrangement joins TRBV28 to TRBJ1-2; tentative D call: TRBD1 (5 bases). CDR1 is MDHEN, CDR2 SYDVKM, per germline. The CDR3 has 13 residues. V lost 7 bases, J lost 4 bases, and 13 bases lay in between. CDR3 region: CASTLRGAYGYTF. The DNA of the CDR3 is TGTGCCAGCACCCTTAGGGGTGCCTATGGCTACACCTTC.

The CDR3 bases are TGTGCCAGCAGCTTAGGACTAGCGGGGGTGAGCACCGGGGAGCTGTTTTTT. Translation gives CASSLGLAGVSTGELFF. The rearrangement links TRBV7-6 to TRBJ2-2, with 12 bases aligning to TRBD2. V trimming: 1 base; J trimming: 4 bases; junction bases outside the gene matches: 4. Germline lookup yields CDR1 SGHVS and CDR2 FNYEAQ. There are 17 residues in the CDR3.

This chain connects TRBV27 to TRBJ2-7; D is possibly TRBD1 (5 bases). The V gene lost 0 bases and the J gene lost 1 base, with 10 bases spanning the gap. Germline-derived CDR1 and CDR2 are MNHEY and SMNVEV (reference sequence). The CDR3 totals 15 residues. CDR3 coding DNA: TGTGCCAGCAGTTTATCTCTAGGGGTGTCCTACGAGCAGTACTTC. This encodes CASSLSLGVSYEQYF.

Details on this clone: A junction boundary mismatches the germline segment, possibly from a read error. The gene calls are TRBV18 and TRBJ1-5, with a weak D call TRBD1 (5 bases). Germline V gives CDR1 KGHSH, CDR2 LQKENI. The CDR3 totals 15 residues. The DNA for the CDR3 is TGTGCCAGCTCACCTGAAAGGGGTGCTAATCAGCTCCAGCATTTT. Amino acid sequence: CASSPERGANQLQHF.

The rearrangement links TRBV27 to TRBJ2-1; 11 bases are shared with TRBD2. The V segment lost 5 bases and the J segment 1 base; nucleotides outside the gene matches: 7. The CDR3 consists of 17 residues. Germline values: CDR1 MNHEY, CDR2 SMNVEV (reference sequence). The CDR3 is CASSPGTSGSSYNEQFF. The CDR3, as DNA: TGTGCCAGCAGTCCGGGGACTAGCGGATCTTCCTACAATGAGCAGTTCTTC.

This clone was seen a handful of times. The chain links TRBV28 to TRBJ2-7, with 8 bases identical to TRBD1. CDR1 MDHEN and CDR2 SYDVKM come from the germline V gene. This CDR3 is 17 amino acids long. V was clipped by 9 bases and J by 0 bases; unmatched bases: 16. The DNA for the CDR3 is TGTGCCAGTGGGGAGCAGGGGGCTACTCTAAGCTCCTACGAGCAGTACTTC. Its translation: CASGEQGATLSSYEQYF.

V usage is TRBV6-5 and J usage is TRBJ1-3; D not resolved. This CDR3 comprises 13 residues. Trimming took off 5 bases at V and 0 bases at J, with 5 bases between the two ends. Germline CDR1 MNHEY, CDR2 SVGAGI. The CDR3 DNA sequence: TGTGCCAGCAGTCCTCCCTCTGGAAACACCATATATTTT. It encodes CASSPPSGNTIYF.

This chain links TRBV2 with TRBJ2-2, with D maybe TRBD2 (6 bases). Germline lookup yields CDR1 SNHLY and CDR2 FYNNEI. Trimming pared 6 bases from V and 3 bases from J, leaving 14 bases between. The CDR3 length is 15 residues. CDR3 amino acids: CASRGLASDTGELFF. The CDR3 nucleotides are TGTGCCAGCAGGGGACTGGCTTCTGACACCGGGGAGCTGTTTTTT.

This chain uses TRBV19 with TRBJ1-5; 7 bases are shared with TRBD1. The length of the CDR3 is 14 residues. V gave up 3 bases and J gave up 4 bases; unmatched junction bases: 3. The V gene's germline CDR1 is LNHDA and CDR2 SQIVND (reference sequence). CDR3 residues: CASSIDRDNQPQHF. CDR3 nucleotide sequence: TGTGCCAGTAGTATTGACAGGGATAATCAGCCCCAGCATTTT.

About this clone: An end of the junction differs from the germline gene, which may be a read error. The chain is built from TRBV7-7 and TRBJ2-2, with TRBD2 matching over 8 bases. The CDR3 runs to 15 residues. CDR1 is SSHAT, CDR2 FNYEAQ, per germline (reference sequence). The DNA of the CDR3 is TGTGCTAGCAGCTATAGCGGGGAGAACACCGGGGAGCTGTTTTTT. Amino acid sequence: CASSYSGENTGELFF.

The chain links TRBV5-1 to TRBJ2-7; TRBD1 matches 7 bases. Trimming took 4 bases from V and 2 from J; bases not matched to a gene: 12. Germline CDR1 SGHRS, CDR2 YFSETQ. This CDR3 is built from 16 residues. The DNA of the CDR3 is TGCGCCAGCAGCCGCACACAGGGGATACTTCCCTACGAGCAGTACTTC. Its protein is CASSRTQGILPYEQYF.

This clone showed up just once. Here the CDR3 DNA reads TGTGCCTGGAGTGTATCTGGACTAGCGGGAGGGATAAATGAGCAGTTCTTC. Protein product: CAWSVSGLAGGINEQFF. The genes are TRBV30 and TRBJ2-1; TRBD2 agrees at 15 bases. The J segment lost 7 bases and the V segment lost 0 bases, leaving 7 bases of the junction unmatched. The CDR3 loop spans 17 amino acids. The germline gives CDR1 GTSNPN, CDR2 SVGIG (reference sequence).

The rearrangement joins TRBV6-5 to TRBJ1-3; the D gene is possibly TRBD1 (6 bases). The CDR3 covers 14 residues. Germline V CDR1 and CDR2: MNHEY, SVGAGI. The V end lost 5 bases, the J end lost 3 bases, and 11 bases lay between the germline ends. CDR3 nucleotide sequence: TGTGCCAGCAGTGCAACAGGGAATGGAAACACCATATATTTT. Translation gives CASSATGNGNTIYF.

The V call is TRBV25-1, the J call TRBJ1-2; D possibly corresponds to TRBD1 (5 bases). CDR1 and CDR2 from the germline V gene are MGHDK and SYGVNS. This CDR3 is built from 16 residues. The ends were cut back, 3 bases at V and 6 bases at J, with 20 bases in the middle. The CDR3 bases are TGTGCCAGCAGTGATTGGGGCTCGAGTGGCTTGAATGGCTACACCTTC. Residues: CASSDWGSSGLNGYTF.

This clone was picked up a small number of times. V and J are TRBV9 and TRBJ2-1, with D possibly being TRBD1 (6 bases). Per the germline V gene, CDR1 is SGDLS and CDR2 is YYNGEE. This CDR3 spans 13 amino acids. V lost 3 bases to trimming and J lost 7 bases, with 11 bases between them. The CDR3 nucleotides are TGTGCCAGCAGCGCCACAGGGTATAATGAGCAGTTCTTC. Its protein is CASSATGYNEQFF.

V gene TRBV6-6 combines with J gene TRBJ1-6; TRBD1 agrees at 8 bases. The V segment lost 6 bases and the J segment 13 bases; nucleotides outside the gene matches: 11. Germline V CDR1 and CDR2: MNHNY, SVGAGI (reference sequence). This CDR3 is 14 amino acids long. The CDR3 reads CASRLTGDRGPLHF. The CDR3 coding sequence is TGTGCCAGCAGATTGACAGGGGACCGGGGGCCCCTCCACTTT.

The chain joins TRBV10-3 to TRBJ1-1; 8 bases agree with TRBD1. Germline CDR1 is ENHRY and CDR2 is SYGVKD. This CDR3 contains 16 residues. V trimming: 4 bases; J trimming: 4 bases; junction bases outside the gene matches: 11. The CDR3 loop reads CAISGAQGAMITEAFF. The CDR3 nucleotides are TGTGCCATCAGTGGGGCGCAGGGGGCGATGATCACTGAAGCTTTCTTT.

The CDR3 loop is CASRDRKDEAFF. The CDR3 DNA follows: TGTGCCAGTAGAGACAGGAAAGATGAAGCTTTCTTT. This sequence joins TRBV19 and TRBJ1-1; a weak D match, TRBD1 (6 bases). The ends were cut back, 6 bases at V and 7 bases at J, with 12 bases in the middle. Germline loops: CDR1 LNHDA, CDR2 SQIVND (reference sequence). This CDR3 region has 12 residues.

The chain uses TRBV11-2 and TRBJ1-2; D is perhaps TRBD1 (6 bases). V dropped 4 bases and J dropped 5 bases, with 26 bases sitting between them. In germline, CDR1 is SGHAT, CDR2 FQNNGV. This CDR3 has 18 residues. The CDR3: CASSSLPDRPAGEYGYTF. The CDR3 nucleotides read TGTGCCAGCAGCTCCCTTCCCGACAGGCCCGCGGGCGAGTATGGCTACACCTTC.

V gene TRBV7-6 combines with J gene TRBJ2-5; TRBD1 aligns across 9 bases. Trimming removed 2 bases from V and 2 bases from J; junction bases left unmatched: 6. The germline V gene encodes CDR1 SGHVS and CDR2 FNYEAQ. This CDR3 spans 16 amino acids. CDR3 nucleotides: TGTGCCAGCAGCTTAAACCATGGACAGGGGCAAGAGACCCAGTACTTC. Translated: CASSLNHGQGQETQYF.

The genes are TRBV9 and TRBJ2-1, with D maybe TRBD2 (6 bases). CDR1 SGDLS and CDR2 YYNGEE come from the germline V gene. The CDR3 spans 16 residues. V was shortened by 4 bases and J by 3 bases, with 17 bases between the two germline ends. CDR3 residues: CASSPPASRDYNEQFF. CDR3 in DNA: TGTGCCAGCAGCCCCCCAGCATCGCGGGACTACAATGAGCAGTTCTTC.

V usage is TRBV27 and J usage is TRBJ2-2, with TRBD2 identical over 7 bases. Germline values: CDR1 MNHEY, CDR2 SMNVEV (reference sequence). V gave up 5 bases and J gave up 6 bases; unmatched junction bases: 3. The CDR3 consists of 13 residues. This chain's CDR3 is CASSPRGAGELFF. The CDR3 DNA follows: TGTGCCAGCAGTCCACGGGGGGCCGGGGAGCTGTTTTTT.

This clone appeared a few times. The chain joins TRBV28 to TRBJ1-2; D might be TRBD1 (6 bases). This CDR3 spans 13 amino acids. V lost 8 bases, J lost 4 bases, and 14 bases lay in between. Germline V gives CDR1 MDHEN, CDR2 SYDVKM. The CDR3 nucleotides are TGTGCCAGCTCGGTCCCCAGGGGCTATGGCTACACCTTC. This codes for CASSVPRGYGYTF.

The V gene is TRBV6-4, the J gene TRBJ2-7; no reliable D call. The V and J ends lost 0 bases and 0 bases respectively, with 9 bases between them. From germline, CDR1 is MRHNA and CDR2 SNTAGT. CDR3 size: 15 residues. The CDR3 DNA follows: TGTGCCAGCAGTGACTCACTGCTATACTCCTACGAGCAGTACTTC. Residues: CASSDSLLYSYEQYF.

The chain recombines TRBV14 with TRBJ2-2; D uncertain. Deletions cut 0 bases from V and 4 bases from J, with 6 bases between. The CDR3 loop spans 14 amino acids. CDR1 is SGHDN, CDR2 FVKESK, per germline. The CDR3 DNA reads TGTGCCAGCAGCCAAGACTGGAGCACCGGGGAGCTGTTTTTT. Residues: CASSQDWSTGELFF.

The V gene is TRBV25-1, the J gene TRBJ1-1; a possible D gene is TRBD1 (6 bases). Trimming shortened V by 5 bases and J by 6 bases, and 13 bases separated the two germline ends. The CDR3 consists of 13 residues. Germline CDR1 and CDR2: MGHDK and SYGVNS. The CDR3 nucleotides are TGTGCCAGCAGTCCAGGGGATATCCCTGAAGCTTTCTTT. Translation gives CASSPGDIPEAFF.

The rearrangement uses TRBV28 and TRBJ2-6, with 10 nucleotides matching TRBD1. The ends lost 8 bases at V and 2 bases at J; junction bases unmatched: 9. The CDR3 loop spans 17 amino acids. CDR1 and CDR2 from the germline V gene are MDHEN and SYDVKM. The CDR3 region is CASRRDRGVPGANVLTF. The CDR3 bases are TGTGCCAGCCGAAGGGACAGGGGTGTCCCTGGGGCCAACGTCCTGACTTTC.

The rearrangement links TRBV4-3 to TRBJ2-7; TRBD1 aligns across 9 bases. There are 20 residues in the CDR3. Germline loops: CDR1 LGHNA, CDR2 YSLEER. J lost 6 bases, V lost 1 base, and 22 bases had no gene match. The CDR3 sequence: CASSQATPLLFRTGGGEQYF. DNA of the CDR3: TGCGCCAGCAGCCAAGCGACTCCGCTCCTTTTCCGAACAGGGGGCGGCGAGCAGTACTTC.

A single count supports this clone. This sequence joins TRBV19 and TRBJ2-7; D may be TRBD1 (7 bases). The CDR3 is 13 amino acids. Looked up from germline, CDR1 is LNHDA and CDR2 is SQIVND (reference sequence). V was cut by 7 bases and J by 7 bases, with 17 bases left in between. The CDR3 sequence is CASTTGDSREQYF. Here the CDR3 DNA reads TGTGCCAGTACCACAGGGGACTCCCGAGAGCAGTACTTC.

This chain joins TRBV28 and TRBJ1-2; D remains unclear. From germline, CDR1 is MDHEN and CDR2 SYDVKM. This CDR3 comprises 14 residues. V lost 2 bases, J lost 7 bases, and 14 bases lay in between. Written as DNA, the CDR3 is TGTGCCAGCAGTTTACAGGTATCAGTTGGTGGCTACACCTTC. It translates to CASSLQVSVGGYTF.

The J gene is TRBJ2-3, the V gene TRBV2; possible D gene TRBD2, 5 bases. The V gene's germline CDR1 is SNHLY and CDR2 FYNNEI. With 7 bases removed from V and 0 bases from J, the gap between germline ends came to 14 bases. The CDR3 loop spans 15 amino acids. The CDR3 nucleotides read TGTGCCAGCAAGGTGCGGAGGACTAGCACAGATACGCAGTATTTT. Residues: CASKVRRTSTDTQYF.